This is a list of T cell receptor beta chains from one sample in a study of blood T cell repertoires in COVID-19. Only in-frame clones appear in the TCRdb table, and some are missing; sequencing was by immunoSEQ multiplex PCR. The repertoire includes some 150,000 clones, about four fifths of them detected once, and 1.6% sits in the top ten. Input material: PBMCs or T cells enriched from blood (not recorded which). The origin of the receptors is a woman aged 18-35 years who had been exposed to COVID-19. The CDR3 runs from the conserved cysteine through the conserved F or W. A D gene is named only where the DNA matches it firmly. Clone size is stated in some rows and not others, as once, few, many or a class when expanded.

D: TRBD1; J: TRBJ1-5; V: TRBV7-8; size: -; CDR3: CASSPNRGRQPQHF; DNA: TGTGCCAGCAGCCCGAACAGGGGGCGGCAGCCCCAGCATTTT
D: -; J: TRBJ1-2; V: TRBV7-9; size: -; CDR3: CASSSLGEGLDYGYTF; DNA: TGTGCCAGCAGCTCCCTGGGAGAGGGTTTGGACTATGGCTACACCTTC
D: -; J: TRBJ1-1; V: TRBV9; size: once; CDR3: CASSTSMNTEAFF; DNA: TGTGCCAGCAGCACGAGCATGAACACTGAAGCTTTCTTT
D: -; J: TRBJ2-7; V: TRBV5-6; size: -; CDR3: CASRIADRPNYEQYF; DNA: TGTGCCAGCAGGATCGCCGACAGGCCGAACTACGAGCAGTACTTC
D: -; J: TRBJ1-2; V: TRBV28; size: -; CDR3: CASIEWGGRYGYTF; DNA: TGTGCCAGCATCGAGTGGGGGGGTCGCTATGGCTACACCTTC
D: -; J: TRBJ1-1; V: TRBV19; size: -; CDR3: CASRRTRNTEAFF; DNA: TGTGCCAGTAGACGGACAAGGAACACTGAAGCTTTCTTT
D: -; J: TRBJ1-1; V: TRBV7-2; size: -; CDR3: CASSPGPGGQTEAFF; DNA: TGTGCCAGCAGCCCCGGCCCGGGAGGGCAGACTGAAGCTTTCTTT
D: -; J: TRBJ1-2; V: TRBV6-5; size: -; CDR3: CASKAANYGYTF; DNA: TGTGCCAGCAAGGCGGCTAACTATGGCTACACCTTC
D: -; J: TRBJ1-4; V: TRBV5-1; size: -; CDR3: CASSLSGSNEKLFF; DNA: TGCGCCAGCAGCTTGTCCGGTTCTAATGAAAAACTGTTTTTT
D: TRBD1; J: TRBJ2-7; V: TRBV18; size: -; CDR3: CASSPGMGQVYEQYF; DNA: TGTGCCAGCTCACCCGGCATGGGACAGGTATACGAGCAGTACTTC
D: -; J: TRBJ2-7; V: TRBV28; size: -; CDR3: CASSFDPQTTYEQYF; DNA: TGTGCCAGCAGTTTTGACCCACAGACAACCTACGAGCAGTACTTC
D: -; J: TRBJ1-5; V: TRBV24-1; size: -; CDR3: CATSQANSNQPQHF; DNA: TGTGCCACCAGTCAGGCTAATAGCAATCAGCCCCAGCATTTT
D: -; J: TRBJ2-2; V: TRBV7-9; size: -; CDR3: CASSLNPGTGELFF; DNA: TGTGCCAGCAGCTTAAATCCGGGCACCGGGGAGCTGTTTTTT
D: TRBD1; J: TRBJ1-5; V: TRBV6-6; size: -; CDR3: CASSGDRTNQPQHF; DNA: TGTGCCAGCAGCGGGGACAGAACTAATCAGCCCCAGCATTTT
D: TRBD1; J: TRBJ1-2; V: TRBV5-4; size: -; CDR3: CASSLSVRTGDGYTF; DNA: TGTGCCAGCAGCTTGAGTGTCCGGACAGGGGATGGCTACACCTTC
D: -; J: TRBJ2-7; V: TRBV2; size: few; CDR3: CASRTTSSYEQYF; DNA: TGTGCCAGCAGGACCACTAGCTCCTACGAGCAGTACTTC